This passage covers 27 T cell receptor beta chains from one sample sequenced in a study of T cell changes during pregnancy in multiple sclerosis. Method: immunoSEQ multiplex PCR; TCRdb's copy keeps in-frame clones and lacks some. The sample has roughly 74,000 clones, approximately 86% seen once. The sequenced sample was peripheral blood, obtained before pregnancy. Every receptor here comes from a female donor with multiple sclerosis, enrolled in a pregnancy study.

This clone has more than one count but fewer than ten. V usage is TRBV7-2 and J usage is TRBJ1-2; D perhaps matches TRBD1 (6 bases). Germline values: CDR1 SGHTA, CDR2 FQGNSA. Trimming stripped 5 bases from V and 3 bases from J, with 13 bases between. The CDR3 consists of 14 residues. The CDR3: CASSNRQVHYGYTF. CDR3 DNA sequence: TGTGCCAGCAGCAACCGACAGGTCCACTATGGCTACACCTTC.

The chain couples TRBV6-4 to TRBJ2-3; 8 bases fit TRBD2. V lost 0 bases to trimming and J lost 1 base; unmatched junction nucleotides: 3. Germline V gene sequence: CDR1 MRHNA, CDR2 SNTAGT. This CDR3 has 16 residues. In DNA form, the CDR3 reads TGTGCCAGCAGTGACTCCGCAGCGGGGGGCACAGATACGCAGTATTTT. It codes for CASSDSAAGGTDTQYF.

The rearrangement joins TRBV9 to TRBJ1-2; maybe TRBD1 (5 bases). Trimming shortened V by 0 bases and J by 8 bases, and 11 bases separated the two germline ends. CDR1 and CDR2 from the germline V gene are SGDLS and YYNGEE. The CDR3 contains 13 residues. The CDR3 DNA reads TGTGCCAGCAGCGTAGCAGGGCCGGGCGGCTACACCTTC. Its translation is CASSVAGPGGYTF.

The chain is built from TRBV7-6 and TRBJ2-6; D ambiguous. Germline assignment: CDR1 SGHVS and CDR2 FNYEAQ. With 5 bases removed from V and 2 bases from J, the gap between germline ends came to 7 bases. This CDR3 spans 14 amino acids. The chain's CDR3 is CASSPNPGANVLTF. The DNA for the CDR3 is TGTGCCAGCAGCCCCAATCCTGGGGCCAACGTCCTGACTTTC.

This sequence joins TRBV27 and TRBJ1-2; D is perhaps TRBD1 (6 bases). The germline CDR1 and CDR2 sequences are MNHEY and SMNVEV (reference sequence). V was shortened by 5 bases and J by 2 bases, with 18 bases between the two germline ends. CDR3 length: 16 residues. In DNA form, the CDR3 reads TGTGCCAGCAGTCCCCTAACCGGGACAATCAACTATGGCTACACCTTC. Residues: CASSPLTGTINYGYTF.

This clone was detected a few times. The CDR3 DNA sequence: TGTGCCAGCGCCAGTTTGGGGGCGGGATGGGGAGGGCATCAGCCCCAGCATTTT. Translation: CASASLGAGWGGHQPQHF. The chain is built from TRBV27 and TRBJ1-5; D may be TRBD1 (6 bases). The CDR3 loop spans 18 amino acids. Germline V gives CDR1 MNHEY, CDR2 SMNVEV (reference sequence). V was cut by 8 bases and J by 5 bases, with 28 bases left in between.

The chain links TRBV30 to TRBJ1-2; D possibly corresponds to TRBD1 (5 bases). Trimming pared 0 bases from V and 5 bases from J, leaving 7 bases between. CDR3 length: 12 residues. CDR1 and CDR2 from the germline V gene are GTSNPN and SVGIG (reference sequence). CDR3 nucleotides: TGTGCCTGGAGTGTAACAGGATATGGCTACACCTTC. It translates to CAWSVTGYGYTF.

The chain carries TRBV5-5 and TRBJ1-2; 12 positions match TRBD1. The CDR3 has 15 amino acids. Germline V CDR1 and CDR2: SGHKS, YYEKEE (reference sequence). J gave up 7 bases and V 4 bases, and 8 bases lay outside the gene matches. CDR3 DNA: TGTGCCAGCAGCATTGCGGGACAGGGGGCGAGTGGCTACACCTTC. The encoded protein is CASSIAGQGASGYTF.

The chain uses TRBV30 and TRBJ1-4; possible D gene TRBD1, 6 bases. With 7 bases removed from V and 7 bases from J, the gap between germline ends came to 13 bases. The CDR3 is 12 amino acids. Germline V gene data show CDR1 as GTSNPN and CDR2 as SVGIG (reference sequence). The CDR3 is CASVRGAEKLFF. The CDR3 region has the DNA TGTGCCTCCGTCAGGGGCGCTGAAAAACTGTTTTTT.

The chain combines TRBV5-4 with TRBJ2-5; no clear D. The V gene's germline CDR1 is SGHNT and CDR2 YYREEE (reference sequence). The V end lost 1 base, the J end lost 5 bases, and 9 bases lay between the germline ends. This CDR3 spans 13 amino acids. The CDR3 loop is CASSLFTRETQYF. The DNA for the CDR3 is TGTGCCAGCAGCTTGTTTACCCGGGAGACCCAGTACTTC.

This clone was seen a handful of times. This chain's CDR3 is CASSPNSNEKLFF. CDR3 DNA: TGTGCCAGCAGCCCCAACTCTAATGAAAAACTGTTTTTT. The gene calls are TRBV7-2 and TRBJ1-4; D ambiguous. CDR1 and CDR2 (germline): SGHTA, FQGNSA. CDR3 length equals 13 residues. V was clipped by 5 bases and J by 3 bases, with 7 bases between them.

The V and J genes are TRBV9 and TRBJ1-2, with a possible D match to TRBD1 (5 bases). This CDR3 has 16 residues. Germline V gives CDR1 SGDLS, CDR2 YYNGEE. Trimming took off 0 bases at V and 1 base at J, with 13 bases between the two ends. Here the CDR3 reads CASSVGSTGLNYGYTF. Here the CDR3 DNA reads TGTGCCAGCAGCGTAGGTTCTACAGGCCTTAACTATGGCTACACCTTC.

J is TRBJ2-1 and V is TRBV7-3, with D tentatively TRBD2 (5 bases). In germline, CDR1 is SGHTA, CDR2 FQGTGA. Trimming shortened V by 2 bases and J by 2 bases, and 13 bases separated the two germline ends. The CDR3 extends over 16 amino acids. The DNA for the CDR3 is TGTGCCAGCAGCTTAGCGGCGGGTGAGGCCTACAATGAGCAGTTCTTC. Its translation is CASSLAAGEAYNEQFF.

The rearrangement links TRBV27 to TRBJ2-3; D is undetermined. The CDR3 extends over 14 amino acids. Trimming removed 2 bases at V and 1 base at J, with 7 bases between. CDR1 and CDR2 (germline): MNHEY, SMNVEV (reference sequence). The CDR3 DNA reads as TGTGCCAGCAGTTTAGGGCGTGGCACAGATACGCAGTATTTT. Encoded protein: CASSLGRGTDTQYF.

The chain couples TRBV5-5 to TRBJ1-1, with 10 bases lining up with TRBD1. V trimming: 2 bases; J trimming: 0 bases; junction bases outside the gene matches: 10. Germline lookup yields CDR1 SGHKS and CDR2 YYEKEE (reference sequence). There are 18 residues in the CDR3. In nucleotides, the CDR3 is TGTGCCAGCAGCTTTTCTGGACTGGGACAGGGGATGAACACTGAAGCTTTCTTT. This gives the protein CASSFSGLGQGMNTEAFF.

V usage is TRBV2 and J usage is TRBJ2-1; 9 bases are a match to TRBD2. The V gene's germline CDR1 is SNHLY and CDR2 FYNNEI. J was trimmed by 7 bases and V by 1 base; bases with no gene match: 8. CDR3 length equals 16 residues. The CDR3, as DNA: TGTGCCAGCAGTGAAGAAGGGCGGGGGGGCAATAATGAGCAGTTCTTC. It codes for CASSEEGRGGNNEQFF.

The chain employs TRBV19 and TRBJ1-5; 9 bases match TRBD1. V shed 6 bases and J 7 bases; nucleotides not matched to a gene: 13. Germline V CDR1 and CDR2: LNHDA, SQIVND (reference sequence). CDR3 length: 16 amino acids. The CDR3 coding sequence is TGTGCCAGTAGCCCCATCTTTACAGGGGGCGACCAGCCCCAGCATTTT. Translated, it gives CASSPIFTGGDQPQHF.

The CDR3 nucleotides read TGCGCCAGCAGCTTGCCTGGAGCGGGTGCGTACAATGAGCAGTTCTTC. Translation: CASSLPGAGAYNEQFF. The chain has TRBV5-1 and TRBJ2-1, with D possibly TRBD2 on 6 matching bases. The CDR3 consists of 16 residues. Trimming took 1 base from V and 4 from J, leaving 15 bases between them. The V gene's germline CDR1 is SGHRS and CDR2 YFSETQ.

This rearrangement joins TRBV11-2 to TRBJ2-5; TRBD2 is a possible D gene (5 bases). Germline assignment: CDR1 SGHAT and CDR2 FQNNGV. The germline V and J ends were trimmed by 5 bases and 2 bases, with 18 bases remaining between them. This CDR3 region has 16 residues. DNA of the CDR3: TGTGCCAGCAGCGCCCGCCTATCTAGCATTCAAGAGACCCAGTACTTC. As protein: CASSARLSSIQETQYF.

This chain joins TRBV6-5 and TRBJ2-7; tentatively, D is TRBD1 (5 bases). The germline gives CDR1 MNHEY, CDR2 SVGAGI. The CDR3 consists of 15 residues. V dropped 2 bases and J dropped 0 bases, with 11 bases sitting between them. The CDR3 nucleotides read TGTGCCAGCAGTTACGACCCCGACAGCTCCTACGAGCAGTACTTC. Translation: CASSYDPDSSYEQYF.

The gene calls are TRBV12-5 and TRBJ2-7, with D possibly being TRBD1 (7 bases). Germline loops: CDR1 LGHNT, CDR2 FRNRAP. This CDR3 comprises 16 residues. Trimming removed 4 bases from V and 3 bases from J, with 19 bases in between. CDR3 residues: CASGYSSGGYHYEQYF. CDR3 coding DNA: TGTGCTAGTGGTTACTCTTCAGGGGGGTACCACTACGAGCAGTACTTC.

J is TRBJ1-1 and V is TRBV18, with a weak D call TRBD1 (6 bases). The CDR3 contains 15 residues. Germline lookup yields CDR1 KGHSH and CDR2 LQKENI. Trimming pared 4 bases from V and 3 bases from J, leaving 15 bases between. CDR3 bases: TGTGCCAGCTCACTTGCCGGGACACGAGACACTGAAGCTTTCTTT. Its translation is CASSLAGTRDTEAFF.

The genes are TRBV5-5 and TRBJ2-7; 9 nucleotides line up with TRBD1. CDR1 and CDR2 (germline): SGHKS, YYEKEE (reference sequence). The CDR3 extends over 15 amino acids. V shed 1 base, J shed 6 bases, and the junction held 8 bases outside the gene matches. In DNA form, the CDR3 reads TGTGCCAGCAGCTTGCGGGCCTCGGACAGGGGCGAGCAGTACTTC. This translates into CASSLRASDRGEQYF.

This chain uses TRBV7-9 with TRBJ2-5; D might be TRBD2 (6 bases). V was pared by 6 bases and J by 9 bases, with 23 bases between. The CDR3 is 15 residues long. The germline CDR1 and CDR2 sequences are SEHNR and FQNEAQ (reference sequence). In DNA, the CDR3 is TGTGCCAGCAGACCAACTGTTGCGGGCTCGGGGGCCCAGTACTTC. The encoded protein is CASRPTVAGSGAQYF.

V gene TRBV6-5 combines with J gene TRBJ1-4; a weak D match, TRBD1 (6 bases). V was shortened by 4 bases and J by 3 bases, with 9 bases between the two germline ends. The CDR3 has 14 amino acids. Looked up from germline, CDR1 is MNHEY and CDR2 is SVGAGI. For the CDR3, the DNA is TGTGCCAGCAGTTCCCAGGGGCCTAATGAAAAACTGTTTTTT. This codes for CASSSQGPNEKLFF.

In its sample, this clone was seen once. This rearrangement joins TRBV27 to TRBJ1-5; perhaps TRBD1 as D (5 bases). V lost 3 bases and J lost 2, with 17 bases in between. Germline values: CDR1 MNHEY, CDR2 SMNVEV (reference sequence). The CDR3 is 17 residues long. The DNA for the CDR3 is TGTGCCAGCAGTTTTCTGGGGCAAAAGCAGGGCAATCAGCCCCAGCATTTT. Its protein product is CASSFLGQKQGNQPQHF.

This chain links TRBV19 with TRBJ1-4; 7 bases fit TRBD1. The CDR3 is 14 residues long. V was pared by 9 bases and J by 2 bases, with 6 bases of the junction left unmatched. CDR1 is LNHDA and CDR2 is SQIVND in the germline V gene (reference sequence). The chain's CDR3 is CARHDRVTNEKLFF. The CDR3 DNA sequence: TGTGCCAGACATGACAGGGTCACTAATGAAAAACTGTTTTTT.